These T cell receptor beta chains were read from a single sample in a study of shared clonotypes between healthy human individuals. The table came from immunoSEQ multiplex PCR; TCRdb's copy has only in-frame clones and leaves some out. The table shows more than 2 million clones, with 90% to 97% occurring only once. Sequenced input: naive CD4+ T cells sorted from blood. The receptors were sampled from a man in his late teens or twenties in good health. The CDR3 runs from the conserved cysteine through the conserved F or W. D genes are given only for firm matches. Only part of the rows carry a size: once, few, many, or a class if the clone is expanded.

clone size	D gene	V gene	J gene	CDR3 protein	CDR3 DNA
-	TRBD1	TRBV10-3	TRBJ1-2	CAISDQGDRANYGYTF	TGTGCCATCAGTGACCAGGGGGACAGAGCTAACTATGGCTACACCTTC
once	-	TRBV6-5	TRBJ1-3	CASSRDGSGNTIYF	TGTGCCAGCAGCCGGGACGGGTCTGGAAACACCATATATTTT
-	-	TRBV18	TRBJ2-1	CASSPDHNEQFF	TGTGCCAGCTCACCAGACCACAATGAGCAGTTCTTC
-	-	TRBV5-8	TRBJ2-3	CASSLDPTDTQYF	TGTGCCAGCAGCTTGGATCCCACAGATACGCAGTATTTT
-	-	TRBV6-5	TRBJ1-1	CASRPRGPNTEAFF	TGTGCCAGCAGACCAAGGGGTCCGAACACTGAAGCTTTCTTT
-	TRBD1	TRBV6-1	TRBJ1-6	CASSGQGKGGSLTLHF	TGTGCCAGCAGTGGACAGGGAAAAGGAGGATCCCTCACCCTCCACTTT
once	-	TRBV11-2	TRBJ2-1	CASSLDGKRRVGEQFF	TGTGCCAGCAGCTTAGATGGAAAGCGGCGGGTGGGGGAGCAGTTCTTC
-	TRBD1	TRBV11-2	TRBJ2-2	CASPPGTDNTGELFF	TGTGCCAGCCCGCCGGGGACAGACAACACCGGGGAGCTGTTTTTT
few	-	TRBV28	TRBJ1-5	CASSSGLSQPQHF	TGTGCCAGCAGCTCCGGACTCAGTCAGCCCCAGCATTTT
-	-	TRBV10-1	TRBJ2-3	CASSPGSTDTQYF	TGCGCCAGCAGTCCGGGGAGCACAGATACGCAGTATTTT
-	TRBD1	TRBV5-1	TRBJ2-7	CASSWDTGVNYYEQYF	TGCGCCAGCAGCTGGGATACAGGGGTAAATTACTACGAGCAGTACTTC
-	TRBD2	TRBV28	TRBJ2-3	CASSLVGGAGTQYF	TGTGCCAGCAGTTTAGTCGGGGGGGCCGGTACGCAGTATTTT
-	-	TRBV5-5	TRBJ2-3	CASSLDPRGDTQYF	TGTGCCAGCAGCTTGGACCCTAGAGGGGATACGCAGTATTTT
-	TRBD1	TRBV2	TRBJ2-7	CASSLRGGTGGYEQYF	TGTGCCAGCAGCCTAAGGGGCGGGACAGGGGGCTACGAGCAGTACTTC
-	TRBD2	TRBV6-4	TRBJ2-3	CASSDWPGGLTDTQYF	TGTGCCAGCAGTGACTGGCCGGGAGGGCTTACAGATACGCAGTATTTT
-	-	TRBV7-2	TRBJ1-6	CASSLVGSPGPLHF	TGTGCCAGCAGCTTAGTAGGCAGTCCAGGACCCCTCCACTTT
-	-	TRBV6-1	TRBJ1-1	CASRTAEAFF	TGTGCCAGCAGGACAGCTGAAGCTTTCTTT
-	TRBD1	TRBV28	TRBJ1-5	CASLEGTGDQPQHF	TGTGCCAGCCTTGAAGGGACAGGGGATCAGCCCCAGCATTTT
-	TRBD2	TRBV7-2	TRBJ2-1	CASSRGTSGYNEQFF	TGTGCCAGCAGTCGAGGGACTAGCGGCTACAATGAGCAGTTCTTC